These 4 T cell receptor beta chains were sequenced from one sample in a study of T cells after posttransplantation cyclophosphamide (dated by TCRdb to the mid-2010s). The receptor library was made with the immunoSEQ multiplex PCR assay. TCRdb holds this immuneACCESS table with in-frame rearrangements only. Some clones are missing; in checked studies, unresolved V genes explain under half, and the rest has no known cause. Here the sample has fewer than 60,000 clones; 90% to 95% occur a single time. The ten largest clones take up about 3% of the sample. Material for sequencing was PBMCs. The receptor source for this set is a woman younger than 45 in good health and a related stem cell transplant donor.

This chain connects TRBV4-1 to TRBJ1-2; 10 nucleotides agree with TRBD1. This CDR3 region has 15 residues. The V segment lost 4 bases and the J segment 5 bases; nucleotides outside the gene matches: 7. CDR1 is MGHRA and CDR2 is YSYEKL in the germline V gene. CDR3 nucleotide sequence: TGCGCCAGCAGCCCGCGACAGGGGGCGTCGTATGGCTACACCTTC. Translated, it gives CASSPRQGASYGYTF.

The J gene is TRBJ1-1, the V gene TRBV2; D is perhaps TRBD1 (5 bases). V was clipped by 7 bases and J by 5 bases, with 20 bases between them. This CDR3 is 15 amino acids long. The germline V gene has CDR1 SNHLY and CDR2 FYNNEI. The CDR3 region has the DNA TGTGCCAGCACCCACGCGGGGGGTGGAAAAACTGAAGCTTTCTTT. Protein sequence: CASTHAGGGKTEAFF.

This clone was counted once. This rearrangement joins TRBV5-5 to TRBJ1-1; D is uncertain. Germline V gene sequence: CDR1 SGHKS, CDR2 YYEKEE (reference sequence). The CDR3 consists of 15 residues. Trimming stripped 1 base from V and 0 bases from J, with 10 bases between. CDR3 bases: TGTGCCAGCAGCTTGCGAGGCCAGATGAACACTGAAGCTTTCTTT. The encoded protein is CASSLRGQMNTEAFF.

The gene calls are TRBV7-6 and TRBJ1-2; D gene unclear. The CDR3 is made up of 13 amino acids. Trimming removed 5 bases from V and 6 bases from J, with 13 bases in between. From germline, CDR1 is SGHVS and CDR2 FNYEAQ. CDR3: CASSLPAGNGYTF. CDR3 coding DNA: TGTGCCAGCAGCCTGCCGGCGGGTAATGGCTACACCTTC.